Below are 27 T cell receptor beta chains sequenced from a single sample in a study of graft-versus-host responses after intestinal transplantation. No antigen has been assigned to these receptors. Sequencing was performed with immunoSEQ multiplex PCR; in TCRdb, only in-frame clones are kept and a portion is missing. The data show nearly 90,000 clones, under 85% seen once. The material was unstimulated CD8+ T cells sorted from spleen or lymph node cells, obtained before intestinal transplant. Source of these receptors: a human donor who received an intestinal transplant.

The V call is TRBV28, the J call TRBJ1-3; no clear D gene. Trimming pared 3 bases from V and 4 bases from J, leaving 7 bases between. CDR1 and CDR2 from the germline V gene are MDHEN and SYDVKM. The CDR3 consists of 13 residues. CDR3 bases: TGTGCCAGCAGTTTTCCCGGGGGAAACACCATATATTTT. This encodes CASSFPGGNTIYF.

The chain combines TRBV4-1 with TRBJ2-3, with a tentative D call TRBD2 (5 bases). V lost 0 bases and J 4 bases, leaving 14 bases between the germline ends. Germline V gene sequence: CDR1 MGHRA, CDR2 YSYEKL. The CDR3 has 16 amino acids. The CDR3 sequence: CASSQDHYGVADTQYF. In DNA, the CDR3 is TGCGCCAGCAGCCAAGATCACTACGGGGTGGCAGATACGCAGTATTTT.

As concerns this clone: The sample contains more than one DNA sequence encoding this CDR3. The chain recombines TRBV6-6 with TRBJ2-7, with D perhaps matching TRBD1 (5 bases). V was shortened by 5 bases and J by 3 bases, with 14 bases between the two germline ends. CDR3 size: 14 residues. Germline CDR1 MNHNY, CDR2 SVGAGI (reference sequence). In DNA form, the CDR3 reads TGTGCCAGCAGTACGGTGCAGGGCTACTACGAGCAGTACTTC. Protein sequence: CASSTVQGYYEQYF.

The gene calls are TRBV21-1 and TRBJ2-7. TRBV21-1 is designated a pseudogene. The CDR3 is 14 amino acids. This chain's CDR3 is CASSKGGRAYEQYF. The DNA of the CDR3 is TGTGCCAGCAGCAAAGGGGGTAGGGCCTACGAGCAGTACTTC.

This chain connects TRBV7-9 to TRBJ1-1; D gene ambiguous. Trimming cost V 3 bases and J 1 base, with 9 bases left between them. The CDR3 spans 14 residues. Germline CDR1 and CDR2: SEHNR and FQNEAQ (reference sequence). CDR3 region: CASSFGPRNTEAFF. The CDR3 coding sequence is TGTGCCAGCAGCTTCGGCCCGAGGAACACTGAAGCTTTCTTT.

The chain links TRBV13 to TRBJ2-1; 7 bases are a match to TRBD2. Losses at the gene ends were 3 bases for V and 9 bases for J; bases not matched to a gene: 11. The germline V gene encodes CDR1 PRHDT and CDR2 FYEKMQ (reference sequence). This CDR3 has 15 residues. In DNA, the CDR3 is TGTGCCAGCAGCTTGGGATCTAGCGGCGATGGTGAGCAGTTCTTC. Translation gives CASSLGSSGDGEQFF.

V is TRBV7-7 and J is TRBJ2-2; D gene unclear. Germline V gene lookup returns CDR1 SSHAT and CDR2 FNYEAQ (reference sequence). The CDR3 loop spans 14 amino acids. Trimming took 2 bases from V and 0 from J, leaving 4 bases between them. CDR3 sequence (DNA): TGTGCCAGCAGCTTAAGGACGAACACCGGGGAGCTGTTTTTT. Translated: CASSLRTNTGELFF.

This chain links TRBV19 with TRBJ2-7; D might be TRBD1 (5 bases). The CDR3 consists of 15 residues. CDR1 and CDR2 from the germline V gene are LNHDA and SQIVND (reference sequence). V was trimmed by 1 base and J by 4 bases, leaving 14 bases between them. The DNA for the CDR3 is TGTGCCAGTAGTATAGCGGTACCCCCAGGGTACGAGCAGTACTTC. As protein: CASSIAVPPGYEQYF.

The chain has TRBV7-3 and TRBJ2-5; D tentatively reads TRBD1 or TRBD2 (6 bases each). The assigned J gene may be wrong: the sequence end matches TRBJ2-7 better. The germline V gene has CDR1 SGHTA and CDR2 FQGTGA. CDR3 length: 16 residues. DNA of the CDR3: TGTGCCAGCAGCTTTTATGGGGGGACATCACCCTACGAGCAGTACTTC. Protein product: CASSFYGGTSPYEQYF.

The table lists this clone with a count of one. The junction shows a germline mismatch at one end, possibly a read error. The CDR3 DNA reads as TGTGCCAGCAGCCAAGAGGATTTGACTAGCGACTACGAGCAGTACTTC. Translation: CASSQEDLTSDYEQYF. The J gene is TRBJ2-7, the V gene TRBV4-1; 8 positions match TRBD2. The V gene's germline CDR1 is MGHRA and CDR2 YSYEKL. The CDR3 loop spans 16 amino acids.

The CDR3 region is CASSPNLDGNYGYTF. Written as DNA, the CDR3 is TGTGCCAGCAGTCCCAACCTGGACGGAAACTATGGCTACACCTTC. The chain carries TRBV27 and TRBJ1-2; the D is unclear. V dropped 5 bases and J dropped 2 bases, with 15 bases sitting between them. The CDR3 extends over 15 amino acids. From germline, CDR1 is MNHEY and CDR2 SMNVEV (reference sequence).

The V and J genes are TRBV11-3 and TRBJ2-1, with 10 bases lining up with TRBD2. The J segment lost 4 bases and the V segment lost 1 base, leaving 4 bases of the junction unmatched. The CDR3 totals 16 residues. Germline CDR1 SGHNT, CDR2 YENEEA. The CDR3 DNA follows: TGTGCCAGCAGCTTAGGGCCTAGCGGGAGTTACAATGAGCAGTTCTTC. Protein: CASSLGPSGSYNEQFF.

Comments on this clone: A read error may account for a junction end that differs from germline. This chain joins TRBV4-1 and TRBJ2-2; 8 bases line up with TRBD2. There are 19 residues in the CDR3. Germline V gene data show CDR1 as MGHRA and CDR2 as YSYEKL. CDR3: CAGSPSRGFSGIKSGELFF. The CDR3 nucleotides are TGCGCCGGCAGCCCTTCCAGAGGGTTTAGCGGGATTAAGTCCGGGGAGCTGTTTTTT.

The J gene is TRBJ1-4, the V gene TRBV4-1; the match to TRBD1 covers 7 bases. The CDR3 runs to 15 residues. Germline CDR1 MGHRA, CDR2 YSYEKL. V trimming: 1 base; J trimming: 6 bases; junction bases outside the gene matches: 5. The CDR3 loop reads CASSQVGTAHEKLFF. The CDR3 coding sequence is TGCGCCAGCAGCCAAGTTGGGACAGCCCATGAAAAACTGTTTTTT.

This chain joins TRBV7-2 and TRBJ2-5; TRBD2 is a possible D gene (5 bases). Germline CDR1 reads SGHTA; CDR2 reads FQGNSA. This CDR3 has 14 residues. The V and J ends lost 5 bases and 9 bases respectively, with 19 bases between them. In DNA form, the CDR3 reads TGTGCCAGCAGCAACGTGGGAGCATCCCCGGCCCAGTACTTC. It codes for CASSNVGASPAQYF.

V gene TRBV29-1 combines with J gene TRBJ2-1; D is tentatively TRBD1 or TRBD2 (6 bases each). The CDR3 contains 14 residues. Looked up from germline, CDR1 is SQVTM and CDR2 is ANQGSEA. Trimming pared 4 bases from V and 2 bases from J, leaving 12 bases between. The CDR3 is CSVGGALTYNEQFF. CDR3 nucleotide sequence: TGCAGCGTTGGGGGGGCCCTAACCTACAATGAGCAGTTCTTC.

V gene TRBV15 combines with J gene TRBJ2-4; TRBD1 might be the D (5 bases). V lost 2 bases and J lost 0, with 11 bases in between. The CDR3 has 16 residues. The germline gives CDR1 LNHNV, CDR2 YYDKDF (reference sequence). The CDR3 loop is CATSRFRALAKNIQYF. CDR3 in DNA: TGTGCCACCAGCAGATTCAGGGCACTAGCCAAAAACATTCAGTACTTC.

The chain combines TRBV6-4 with TRBJ1-1; 7 bases fit TRBD1. The CDR3 covers 15 residues. With V trimmed by 2 bases and J by 5 bases, 8 bases remained unmatched. Germline V gene lookup returns CDR1 MRHNA and CDR2 SNTAGT. This CDR3 is CASSDETGRSTEAFF. DNA of the CDR3: TGTGCCAGCAGTGACGAGACAGGGAGGTCAACTGAAGCTTTCTTT.

The chain employs TRBV9 and TRBJ2-2; 10 bases map to TRBD2. Germline CDR1 and CDR2: SGDLS and YYNGEE. The CDR3 is 15 residues long. V shed 0 bases, J shed 4 bases, and the junction held 0 bases outside the gene matches. CDR3 amino acids: CASSVGTSGTGELFF. CDR3 bases: TGTGCCAGCAGCGTAGGGACTAGCGGCACCGGGGAGCTGTTTTTT.

The chain links TRBV19 to TRBJ1-3; 10 bases agree with TRBD1. The junction had 9 bases not matched to a gene; V was cut back by 4 bases and J by 0 bases. The germline CDR1 and CDR2 sequences are LNHDA and SQIVND (reference sequence). The CDR3 is 18 amino acids. CDR3 sequence (DNA): TGTGCCAGTAGTAGTCCCCCGGGACAGGGGTTCTCTGGAAACACCATATATTTT. Protein sequence: CASSSPPGQGFSGNTIYF.

This clone was counted once. The gene calls are TRBV7-9 and TRBJ2-1; possibly TRBD2 for D (5 bases). V was cut by 4 bases and J by 0 bases, with 10 bases left in between. CDR3 length: 15 residues. CDR1 SEHNR and CDR2 FQNEAQ come from the germline V gene (reference sequence). CDR3 sequence: CASSSDLSSYNEQFF. In nucleotides, the CDR3 is TGTGCCAGCAGCTCGGACTTAAGCTCCTACAATGAGCAGTTCTTC. The full variable domain, in which reference TRBV7-9 and TRBJ2-1 provide the parts outside the CDR3, is DTGVSQNPRHKITKRGQNVTFRCDPISEHNRLYWYRQTLGQGPEFLTYFQNEAQLEKSRLLSDRFSAERPKGSFSTLEIQRTEQGDSAMYLCASSSDLSSYNEQFFGPGTRLTVL.

Only a few counts were recorded for this clone. A far larger clone is one base from this, pointing to a likely read error. The chain couples TRBV30 to TRBJ1-1; 7 bases line up with TRBD1. Germline-derived CDR1 and CDR2 are GTSNPN and SVGIG (reference sequence). The CDR3 has 12 residues. CDR3 DNA sequence: TGTTCCTTTGACAGGGATATGTCGCAAGCTTTCTTT. Protein: CSFDRDMSQAFF.

The rearrangement links TRBV29-1 to TRBJ2-7; D might be TRBD1 (6 bases). Trimming cost V 6 bases and J 2 bases, with 17 bases left between them. CDR1 and CDR2 from the germline V gene are SQVTM and ANQGSEA. The CDR3 has 14 amino acids. Here the CDR3 reads CSVLNQGRTYEQYF. In nucleotides, the CDR3 is TGCAGCGTCCTAAACCAGGGGAGAACCTACGAGCAGTACTTC.

This clone was seen only a few times. This chain uses TRBV25-1 with TRBJ2-6; 9 bases fit TRBD1. The trim removed 2 bases at V and 2 bases at J, leaving 1 base unmatched. From germline, CDR1 is MGHDK and CDR2 SYGVNS. The CDR3 length is 16 residues. Written as DNA, the CDR3 is TGTGCCAGCAGTGAAGGACAGGGGACTGGGGCCAACGTCCTGACTTTC. Its translation: CASSEGQGTGANVLTF.

The V and J genes are TRBV13 and TRBJ2-7; TRBD2 matches at 10 bases. Germline V lookup: CDR1 PRHDT, CDR2 FYEKMQ (reference sequence). This CDR3 comprises 17 residues. V shed 1 base and J 6 bases; nucleotides not matched to a gene: 12. CDR3 DNA: TGTGCCAGCAGCTTAGCCTCAGCGGGAGGGCCTCTGGGCGAGCAGTACTTC. Amino acid sequence: CASSLASAGGPLGEQYF.

The chain uses TRBV2 and TRBJ2-7; the match to TRBD2 covers 13 bases. J was trimmed by 13 bases and V by 7 bases; bases with no gene match: 19. The CDR3 consists of 16 residues. Germline V lookup: CDR1 SNHLY, CDR2 FYNNEI. The CDR3: CASMGGTSGIRGLLYF. CDR3 nucleotide sequence: TGTGCCAGCATGGGTGGGACTAGCGGGATTCGAGGCCTCCTCTACTTC.

The V gene is TRBV5-6, the J gene TRBJ2-7; D is possibly TRBD1 or TRBD2 (5 bases each). Germline values: CDR1 SGHDT, CDR2 YYEEEE. The V and J ends lost 4 bases and 3 bases respectively, with 17 bases between them. This CDR3 has 15 residues. The CDR3 spells CASSQTGTFSYEQYF. CDR3 in DNA: TGTGCCAGCAGCCAAACCGGGACCTTTAGCTACGAGCAGTACTTC.